Presented here are 2 T cell receptor beta chains from one specimen sequenced in a study of T cell changes during pregnancy in multiple sclerosis. Only in-frame clones appear in the TCRdb table, and some are missing; sequencing was by immunoSEQ multiplex PCR. The repertoire consists of under 35,000 clones, with more than 75% occurring once and the leading ten covering approximately 8.3%. Sequencing was performed on CD8+ T cells from peripheral blood mononuclear cells, taken after pregnancy. The receptors stem from a female donor with multiple sclerosis, enrolled in a pregnancy study.

The chain recombines TRBV19 with TRBJ2-7; 7 bases are shared with TRBD1. CDR1 and CDR2 (germline): LNHDA, SQIVND (reference sequence). The CDR3 is 15 residues long. The V gene end was trimmed by 6 bases and the J gene end by 3 bases; junction bases not matched to a gene: 11. CDR3 protein: CASSRTGEEDYEQYF. The CDR3, as DNA: TGTGCCAGTAGCAGAACAGGGGAAGAGGACTACGAGCAGTACTTC.

This clone was detected many times. The chain joins TRBV4-2 to TRBJ1-6; TRBD1 matches 7 bases. The CDR3 length is 16 residues. V lost 2 bases, J lost 5 bases, and 6 bases stayed unmatched. Germline V gene lookup returns CDR1 LGHNA and CDR2 YNFKEQ. The CDR3 bases are TGTGCCAGCAGCCAAACCGGGACAGAAAATAATTCACCCCTCCACTTT. This gives the protein CASSQTGTENNSPLHF.